This T cell receptor (beta chain) emerged from a study of blood T cell repertoires in COVID-19. Background on the study: Samples representing acute and convalescent COVID-19 were sourced from the United States, Italy and Spain. Sources were T cells, B-cell-depleted T cells, or PBMCs; the material itself was cDNA or gDNA.

Looked up from germline, CDR1 is SSHAT and CDR2 is FNYEAQ (reference sequence). V lost 6 bases, J lost 0 bases, and 10 bases stayed unmatched. There are 18 residues in the CDR3. The protocol was immunoSEQ multiplex PCR, while the TCRdb copy is restricted to in-frame clones and leaves out a portion. The table includes 150,000 to 190,000 clones, 70% to 90% detected once. This receptor was obtained from a woman aged 60-75 years with COVID-19, enrolled during active disease. The V call is TRBV7-7, the J call TRBJ2-1; 11 bases are shared with TRBD2. Sequenced: peripheral blood. CDR3 amino acids: CASSPLAGEISSYNEQFF. CDR3 DNA: TGTGCCAGCAGTCCACTAGCGGGGGAGATCAGCTCCTACAATGAGCAGTTCTTC.